This T cell receptor (beta chain) was sequenced during a study of PD-1 blockade in classical Hodgkin lymphoma. Study summary: Intravenous nivolumab at 3 mg/kg was given to patients every 2 weeks. The study's findings and limits: Repertoires differed for reasons still undefined, possibly disease activity or prior therapy. Similar baseline diversity was found in complete responders and newly diagnosed patients.

Deletions cut 4 bases from V and 5 bases from J, with 12 bases between. The CDR3 sequence is 13 residues long. Germline-derived CDR1 and CDR2 are MNHNY and SVGAGI (reference sequence). All the patients suffered relapse after autologous stem cell transplantation, and brentuximab vedotin exposure differed. Comment on this clone: Its specificity is unknown.

Only in-frame clones appear in the TCRdb table, and some are missing; sequencing was by immunoSEQ multiplex PCR. The data show over 90,000 clones, 80% to 90% seen once. The source of this sequence is a human donor with classical Hodgkin lymphoma. The chain links TRBV6-6 to TRBJ2-7, with D unresolved. The sample consisted of peripheral blood mononuclear cells (PBMCs), taken before the second cycle of nivolumab. The CDR3 DNA sequence: TGTGCCAGCAGTTCTAACACTGCAGACGAGCAGTACTTC. Protein: CASSSNTADEQYF.